This TCR beta chain was identified during a study of T-cell reconstitution after alpha-beta-depleted transplantation in children. General study points: There were reportedly several hundred expanded graft clones from which alpha-beta T cells came about two months after transplant.

This clonotype was picked up many times. Its antigen is unknown. During its preparation, the TCRbeta library received unique molecular identifiers. MiXCR was run by TCRdb on the PCR reads, yielding one entry per CDR3 protein. The data hold approximately 630,000 distinct CDR3 sequences, with over 10% observed a single time. This CDR3 is built from 16 residues. CDR1 is DFQATT, CDR2 SNEGSKA, per germline (reference sequence). Trimming cost V 1 base and J 0 bases, with 13 bases left between them. Sequencing used PBMCs, obtained before TCRalphabeta/CD19-depleted stem cell transplant. This sequence joins TRBV20-1 and TRBJ1-3; tentatively, D is TRBD1 (5 bases). This TCR was sampled from a girl aged 2-10 years with congenital amegakaryocytic thrombocytopenia, due to receive a stem cell transplant. CDR3 sequence: CSARGSGTFSGNTIYF. The CDR3, as DNA: TGCAGTGCTAGAGGGTCCGGGACCTTCTCTGGAAACACCATATATTTT.